These T cell receptor beta chains were read from a single sample in a study of post-analysis software for immune sequencing data. TCRdb redid the calling of the PCR reads with MiXCR, one entry per CDR3 protein. Of about 820,000 distinct CDR3 sequences in the sample, approximately 53% were seen once. The material sequenced was blood. These receptor sequences come from a girl aged 10-17 years with multiple sclerosis. The CDR3 runs from the conserved cysteine through the conserved F or W. The order of the fields is clone size, D gene, V gene, J gene, CDR3 length, CDR3 protein, CDR3 DNA. The D gene is left open where the match is weak. Size is stated for part of the rows, as once, few or many counts, or as a class when the clone is expanded.

clone_size: NA
d_call: NA
v_call: TRBV20-1
j_call: TRBJ2-7
cdr3_length: 16
cdr3_aa: CSANSPSGSSYNEQYF
cdr3_nt: TGCAGTGCTAACTCCCCGAGCGGAAGCTCCTACAATGAGCAGTACTTC

clone_size: NA
d_call: NA
v_call: TRBV6-5
j_call: TRBJ1-6
cdr3_length: 16
cdr3_aa: CASSYSIAGGNSPLHF
cdr3_nt: TGTGCCAGCAGTTACTCGATTGCGGGCGGTAATTCACCCCTCCACTTT

clone_size: NA
d_call: NA
v_call: TRBV5-1
j_call: TRBJ1-2
cdr3_length: 15
cdr3_aa: CASSPGTQTNYGYTF
cdr3_nt: TGCGCCAGCAGCCCAGGGACACAGACAAACTATGGCTACACCTTC

clone_size: NA
d_call: NA
v_call: TRBV5-1
j_call: TRBJ2-1
cdr3_length: 14
cdr3_aa: CASSGDPMTSEQFF
cdr3_nt: TGCGCCAGCAGCGGGGACCCCATGACGAGTGAGCAGTTCTTC

clone_size: NA
d_call: NA
v_call: TRBV6-5
j_call: TRBJ1-1
cdr3_length: 16
cdr3_aa: CASSYSRTVLNTEAFF
cdr3_nt: TGTGCCAGCAGTTACTCCAGGACCGTCCTGAACACTGAAGCTTTCTTT

clone_size: NA
d_call: TRBD2
v_call: TRBV5-1
j_call: TRBJ2-2
cdr3_length: 16
cdr3_aa: CASRPLAGGPTGGLFF
cdr3_nt: TGCGCCAGCAGACCGCTGGCGGGAGGGCCGACCGGGGGGCTGTTTTTT

clone_size: NA
d_call: NA
v_call: TRBV4-1
j_call: TRBJ1-1
cdr3_length: 15
cdr3_aa: CASSQDGPYDTEAFF
cdr3_nt: TGCGCCAGCAGCCAAGATGGGCCCTATGATACTGAAGCTTTCTTT

clone_size: NA
d_call: TRBD1
v_call: TRBV2
j_call: TRBJ1-1
cdr3_length: 15
cdr3_aa: CASSPRTGPGTEAFF
cdr3_nt: TGTGCCAGCAGTCCGCGGACAGGGCCCGGCACTGAAGCTTTCTTT

clone_size: NA
d_call: NA
v_call: TRBV6-5
j_call: TRBJ2-3
cdr3_length: 14
cdr3_aa: CASREGPSTDAQYF
cdr3_nt: TGTGCCAGCAGGGAAGGTCCTAGCACAGATGCGCAGTATTTT

clone_size: NA
d_call: TRBD2
v_call: TRBV4-1
j_call: TRBJ2-7
cdr3_length: 15
cdr3_aa: CASSRPPSGVYEQYF
cdr3_nt: TGCGCCAGCAGCCGACCACCTAGCGGGGTCTACGAGCAGTACTTC

clone_size: few
d_call: TRBD2
v_call: TRBV7-8
j_call: TRBJ2-1
cdr3_length: 15
cdr3_aa: CASSSSGGLYNEQFF
cdr3_nt: TGTGCCAGCAGCTCCAGCGGGGGGCTATACAATGAGCAGTTCTTC

clone_size: NA
d_call: TRBD1
v_call: TRBV2
j_call: TRBJ2-7
cdr3_length: 15
cdr3_aa: CASRTDRGPSYEQYF
cdr3_nt: TGTGCCAGCAGAACGGACAGGGGGCCATCCTACGAGCAGTACTTC

clone_size: few
d_call: NA
v_call: TRBV6-6
j_call: TRBJ2-7
cdr3_length: 14
cdr3_aa: CASSLPGVSYEQYF
cdr3_nt: TGTGCCAGCAGCCTTCCTGGGGTCAGCTACGAGCAGTACTTC

clone_size: NA
d_call: TRBD1
v_call: TRBV20-1
j_call: TRBJ1-4
cdr3_length: 16
cdr3_aa: CSAFNILQGAQEKLFF
cdr3_nt: TGCAGTGCCTTCAATATACTACAGGGGGCTCAAGAAAAACTGTTTTTT

clone_size: NA
d_call: NA
v_call: TRBV4-1
j_call: TRBJ1-2
cdr3_length: 15
cdr3_aa: CASSQGRSIYYGYTF
cdr3_nt: TGCGCCAGCAGCCAAGGACGGTCTATCTACTATGGCTACACCTTC

clone_size: NA
d_call: TRBD1
v_call: TRBV4-1
j_call: TRBJ1-5
cdr3_length: 18
cdr3_aa: CASSQEWGGQTSNQPQHF
cdr3_nt: TGCGCCAGCAGCCAAGAGTGGGGGGGACAGACCAGCAATCAGCCCCAGCATTTT

clone_size: NA
d_call: NA
v_call: TRBV5-1
j_call: TRBJ2-7
cdr3_length: 16
cdr3_aa: CASSLSTDSRSYEQYF
cdr3_nt: TGCGCCAGCAGCTTGAGTACGGACAGTCGATCCTACGAGCAGTACTTC

clone_size: NA
d_call: NA
v_call: TRBV20-1
j_call: TRBJ2-1
cdr3_length: 13
cdr3_aa: CSAKLRGSDVQFF
cdr3_nt: TGCAGTGCCAAACTCAGGGGTTCGGATGTGCAGTTCTTC

clone_size: NA
d_call: TRBD2
v_call: TRBV12-3/TRBV12-4
j_call: TRBJ2-3
cdr3_length: 18
cdr3_aa: CASSLFPQGGRAADTQYF
cdr3_nt: TGTGCCAGCAGTTTATTCCCACAAGGCGGGAGGGCCGCAGATACGCAGTATTTT

clone_size: NA
d_call: TRBD1
v_call: TRBV6-1
j_call: TRBJ2-1
cdr3_length: 15
cdr3_aa: CASSEEGAWGGEQFF
cdr3_nt: TGTGCCAGCAGTGAAGAGGGGGCATGGGGCGGTGAGCAGTTCTTC

clone_size: NA
d_call: TRBD1
v_call: TRBV5-1
j_call: TRBJ2-1
cdr3_length: 13
cdr3_aa: CASSLTGEWQEFF
cdr3_nt: TGCGCCAGCAGCTTGACAGGGGAGTGGCAAGAGTTCTTC

clone_size: NA
d_call: NA
v_call: TRBV7-3
j_call: TRBJ2-5
cdr3_length: 13
cdr3_aa: CASSLRQKETQYF
cdr3_nt: TGTGCCAGCAGCTTACGACAGAAAGAGACCCAGTACTTC

clone_size: NA
d_call: NA
v_call: TRBV12-3/TRBV12-4
j_call: TRBJ2-1
cdr3_length: 19
cdr3_aa: CASSPFRGAGEISYNEQFF
cdr3_nt: TGTGCCAGCAGTCCGTTTAGGGGGGCGGGGGAGATCTCCTACAATGAGCAGTTCTTC

clone_size: NA
d_call: NA
v_call: TRBV29-1
j_call: TRBJ2-7
cdr3_length: 11
cdr3_aa: CSVRMAYEQYF
cdr3_nt: TGCAGCGTGCGGATGGCCTACGAGCAGTACTTC

clone_size: NA
d_call: NA
v_call: TRBV5-1
j_call: TRBJ1-1
cdr3_length: 14
cdr3_aa: CASSPSGGNTEAFF
cdr3_nt: TGCGCCAGCAGCCCTAGCGGAGGTAACACTGAAGCTTTCTTT

clone_size: NA
d_call: TRBD2
v_call: TRBV5-1
j_call: TRBJ2-3
cdr3_length: 18
cdr3_aa: CASSYTGTSGVSTDTQYF
cdr3_nt: TGCGCCAGCAGTTACACAGGGACTAGCGGAGTCAGCACAGATACGCAGTATTTT

clone_size: NA
d_call: TRBD1
v_call: TRBV6-1
j_call: TRBJ1-1
cdr3_length: 17
cdr3_aa: CASRTRDRVLLNTEAFF
cdr3_nt: TGTGCCAGCAGGACCCGGGACAGGGTTTTACTGAACACTGAAGCTTTCTTT

clone_size: NA
d_call: NA
v_call: TRBV6-6
j_call: TRBJ1-2
cdr3_length: 15
cdr3_aa: CASSYPPGANYGYTF
cdr3_nt: TGTGCCAGCAGTTATCCCCCAGGGGCTAACTATGGCTACACCTTC

clone_size: few
d_call: TRBD2
v_call: TRBV29-1
j_call: TRBJ2-3
cdr3_length: 12
cdr3_aa: CSGKTSGDTQYF
cdr3_nt: TGCAGCGGCAAGACTAGCGGGGATACGCAGTATTTT

clone_size: NA
d_call: TRBD1
v_call: TRBV5-1
j_call: TRBJ2-5
cdr3_length: 17
cdr3_aa: CASSLAPGQGTEETQYF
cdr3_nt: TGCGCCAGCAGCTTGGCCCCGGGACAGGGAACCGAAGAGACCCAGTACTTC

clone_size: NA
d_call: TRBD1
v_call: TRBV7-3
j_call: TRBJ1-2
cdr3_length: 15
cdr3_aa: CASSSGSRDSYGYTF
cdr3_nt: TGTGCCAGCAGCTCGGGGTCCCGGGACAGCTATGGCTACACCTTC

clone_size: NA
d_call: NA
v_call: TRBV5-1
j_call: TRBJ2-6
cdr3_length: 16
cdr3_aa: CASSLGLNPGANVLTF
cdr3_nt: TGCGCCAGCAGCTTGGGCTTAAATCCTGGGGCCAACGTCCTGACTTTC

clone_size: NA
d_call: TRBD2
v_call: TRBV7-6
j_call: TRBJ2-1
cdr3_length: 18
cdr3_aa: CASSLELPSGLSYNEQFF
cdr3_nt: TGTGCCAGCAGCTTAGAGTTGCCTAGCGGGCTGTCCTACAATGAGCAGTTCTTC